This T cell receptor (beta chain) appears in the sequencing data of a study of T cell changes during pregnancy in multiple sclerosis. CDR3 length: 15 residues. The V gene end was trimmed by 4 bases and the J gene end by 4 bases; junction bases not matched to a gene: 4. Germline CDR1 reads MGHRA; CDR2 reads YSYEKL. Assay: immunoSEQ multiplex PCR; the TCRdb copy retains only in-frame clones and omits some. There are about 100,000 clones in the sample; around 92% occur only once, and 1.5% to 2.5% lies in the top ten. The sequence was collected from a female donor with multiple sclerosis, enrolled in a pregnancy study. This chain links TRBV4-1 with TRBJ2-5; 12 bases line up with TRBD2. The material sequenced was peripheral blood, taken after pregnancy. The CDR3 DNA is TGCGCCAGCAGCCCCCTGACTAGCGGGAGAGAGACCCAGTACTTC. As protein: CASSPLTSGRETQYF.